This T cell receptor (beta chain) was documented in a study of shared clonotypes between healthy human individuals. This CDR3 region has 16 residues. Germline values: CDR1 MNHEY, CDR2 SMNVEV (reference sequence). Trimming took off 5 bases at V and 3 bases at J, with 20 bases between the two ends. Sequencing was at deep level. Generated by immunoSEQ multiplex PCR, the TCRdb table keeps only in-frame clones and is missing some. The table records about 110,000 clones, 55% to 70% of them present only once. The receptor was isolated from a young woman in good health. The sequenced sample was memory CD8+ T cells sorted from blood. Subset here: CD45RO+ cells pooled with CCR7-negative TemRA cells. The V and J genes are TRBV27 and TRBJ2-7; D is undetermined. The CDR3 DNA reads as TGTGCCAGCAGTGTAGAAAGATCCGCCCCGGGCTACGAGCAGTACTTC. The encoded protein is CASSVERSAPGYEQYF.